The 15 T cell receptor beta chains below come from one sample, sequenced in a study of blood T cell repertoires in COVID-19. Clones were sequenced by immunoSEQ multiplex PCR, and TCRdb holds only the in-frame ones, with some missing. The sample gives under 400,000 clones, nearly 90% of which show up once; around 6.3% is in the top ten. The specimen sequenced was peripheral blood. Source of these receptors: a man aged 18 to 29 with active or convalescent COVID-19.

This clone was seen more than once but under ten times. V is TRBV19 and J is TRBJ1-1, with 7 bases identical to TRBD1. The CDR3 runs 15 residues. Trimming removed 7 bases from V and 1 base from J; junction bases left unmatched: 9. CDR1 and CDR2 (germline): LNHDA, SQIVND (reference sequence). Written as DNA, the CDR3 is TGTGCCAGTATCGAGACAGGGACGGGGAACACTGAAGCTTTCTTT. Translation: CASIETGTGNTEAFF.

V usage is TRBV5-1 and J usage is TRBJ1-3; D might be TRBD1 (5 bases). V was pared by 5 bases and J by 1 base, with 10 bases between. Germline-derived CDR1 and CDR2 are SGHRS and YFSETQ. The CDR3 is 14 amino acids. The CDR3 DNA sequence: TGCGCCAGCAGGATAGGGACTTCTGGAAACACCATATATTTT. Its translation is CASRIGTSGNTIYF. The complete variable domain, with remaining parts taken from reference TRBV5-1 and TRBJ1-3, reads KAGVTQTPRYLIKTRGQQVTLSCSPISGHRSVSWYQQTPGQGLQFLFEYFSETQRNKGNFPGRFSGRQFSNSRSEMNVSTLELGDSALYLCASRIGTSGNTIYFGEGSWLTVV.

This chain links TRBV9 with TRBJ2-7; 11 nucleotides line up with TRBD2. Germline V gene sequence: CDR1 SGDLS, CDR2 YYNGEE. CDR3 length: 15 amino acids. V dropped 0 bases and J dropped 3; count of bases not matched to a gene: 2. The CDR3 DNA is TGTGCCAGCAGCGTAGGGGGACTAGCGGACTACGAGCAGTACTTC. This encodes CASSVGGLADYEQYF.

The chain carries TRBV11-2 and TRBJ1-5; D is ambiguous. The V gene's germline CDR1 is SGHAT and CDR2 FQNNGV. V was shortened by 2 bases and J by 2 bases, with 10 bases between the two germline ends. The CDR3 consists of 15 residues. DNA for the CDR3: TGTGCCAGCAGCTTAACCGGGAGGGGCAATCAGCCCCAGCATTTT. As protein: CASSLTGRGNQPQHF.

This chain joins TRBV5-6 and TRBJ1-2; D possibly corresponds to TRBD1 (6 bases). CDR3 length: 15 residues. Germline V gene sequence: CDR1 SGHDT, CDR2 YYEEEE. V was cut by 7 bases and J by 3 bases, with 19 bases left in between. The chain's CDR3 is CASGLFGRGDYGYTF. The CDR3 DNA is TGTGCCAGCGGCCTTTTTGGCAGGGGAGACTATGGCTACACCTTC.

This rearrangement joins TRBV9 to TRBJ2-3, with D unresolved. V lost 4 bases, J lost 2 bases, and 11 bases lay in between. In germline, CDR1 is SGDLS, CDR2 YYNGEE. There are 14 residues in the CDR3. CDR3 bases: TGTGCCAGCAGCTCTCTATTGTACACAGATACGCAGTATTTT. Translation: CASSSLLYTDTQYF. Full variable domain (outside the CDR3, taken from reference TRBV9 and TRBJ2-3): DSGVTQTPKHLITATGQRVTLRCSPRSGDLSVYWYQQSLDQGLQFLIQYYNGEERAKGNILERFSAQQFPDLHSELNLSSLELGDSALYFCASSSLLYTDTQYFGPGTRLTVL.

The gene calls are TRBV11-2 and TRBJ1-2, with a weak D call TRBD1 (6 bases). From germline, CDR1 is SGHAT and CDR2 FQNNGV. This CDR3 region has 17 residues. Trimming stripped 4 bases from V and 6 bases from J, with 24 bases between. CDR3 loop: CASSSDRMELLGNGYTF. The CDR3 DNA is TGTGCCAGCAGCTCCGACAGGATGGAGTTGCTGGGTAATGGCTACACCTTC.

This chain uses TRBV28 with TRBJ2-1; TRBD1 aligns across 8 bases. Trimming removed 5 bases from V and 9 bases from J; junction bases left unmatched: 9. CDR1 and CDR2 from the germline V gene are MDHEN and SYDVKM. This CDR3 region has 14 residues. In DNA, the CDR3 is TGTGCCAGCAGTACCGGGACAGGAGTCGCTGAGCAGTTCTTC. Translation: CASSTGTGVAEQFF.

This rearrangement joins TRBV29-1 to TRBJ2-7; the match to TRBD1 covers 7 bases. The J segment lost 2 bases and the V segment lost 2 bases, leaving 9 bases of the junction unmatched. The CDR3 is 15 residues long. The germline V gene has CDR1 SQVTM and CDR2 ANQGSEA. The CDR3 nucleotides are TGCAGCGTTGAATATATAGGACAGGAAGCCTACGAGCAGTACTTC. It translates to CSVEYIGQEAYEQYF.

This chain links TRBV7-9 with TRBJ1-3; TRBD1 is a possible D gene (5 bases). Germline values: CDR1 SEHNR, CDR2 FQNEAQ (reference sequence). Trimming pared 2 bases from V and 0 bases from J, leaving 17 bases between. The CDR3 sequence is 18 residues long. The CDR3 loop is CASSLNSRALDSGNTIYF. The CDR3 nucleotides read TGTGCCAGCAGCTTAAACTCCAGGGCCCTAGACTCTGGAAACACCATATATTTT.

The chain employs TRBV7-3 and TRBJ2-5, with D tentatively TRBD1 (6 bases). Germline assignment: CDR1 SGHTA and CDR2 FQGTGA. The V gene lost 2 bases and the J gene lost 0 bases, with 7 bases spanning the gap. The CDR3 has 14 residues. In DNA form, the CDR3 reads TGTGCCAGCAGCTTAGGGGACAACCAAGAGACCCAGTACTTC. This gives the protein CASSLGDNQETQYF.

This chain joins TRBV11-2 and TRBJ2-3; D perhaps matches TRBD1 (6 bases). From germline, CDR1 is SGHAT and CDR2 FQNNGV. The ends were cut back, 5 bases at V and 5 bases at J, with 14 bases in the middle. The CDR3 sequence is 14 residues long. CDR3 region: CASSGGFWEDTQYF. CDR3 sequence (DNA): TGTGCCAGCAGCGGGGGCTTTTGGGAAGATACGCAGTATTTT.

This rearrangement joins TRBV27 to TRBJ1-3, with D perhaps matching TRBD1 (6 bases). V lost 7 bases, J lost 2 bases, and 9 bases lay in between. The CDR3 is 13 amino acids. CDR1 MNHEY and CDR2 SMNVEV come from the germline V gene (reference sequence). Here the CDR3 DNA reads TGTGCCAGCATGAGGGGGACTGGAAACACCATATATTTT. It translates to CASMRGTGNTIYF.

This chain links TRBV3-1 (or the pseudogene TRBV3-2) with TRBJ1-2; 7 bases agree with TRBD1. From germline, CDR1 is LGHDT and CDR2 YNNKEL (reference sequence). The trim removed 5 bases at V and 2 bases at J, leaving 5 bases unmatched. The CDR3 totals 14 residues. CDR3 protein: CASSVGTENYGYTF. The DNA of the CDR3 is TGTGCCAGCAGCGTTGGGACAGAAAACTATGGCTACACCTTC.

A single count supports this clone. This chain uses TRBV6-5 with TRBJ1-2; a weak D match, TRBD1 (6 bases). From germline, CDR1 is MNHEY and CDR2 SVGAGI. The V and J ends lost 7 bases and 0 bases respectively, with 15 bases between them. The CDR3 loop spans 15 amino acids. CDR3: CASNQGRAANYGYTF. The CDR3 bases are TGTGCCAGCAATCAGGGGCGCGCCGCTAACTATGGCTACACCTTC.